This T cell receptor (beta chain) was obtained from a study of technical replicates of blood from several donors. The germline V gene encodes CDR1 GTSNPN and CDR2 SVGIG (reference sequence). The germline V and J ends were trimmed by 1 base and 0 bases, with 10 bases remaining between them. The CDR3 is 15 residues long. Sequencing used immunoSEQ multiplex PCR; TCRdb keeps in-frame clones, though not all of them. Of roughly 73,000 clones listed, just over 90% were seen once; the top ten hold approximately 0.27%. The sequence derives from a human donor in good health. This chain links TRBV30 with TRBJ1-3; D possibly corresponds to TRBD1 (5 bases). The material sequenced was T cells isolated from PBMCs. The CDR3 here is CAWSEGKSSGNTIYF. In DNA form, the CDR3 reads TGTGCCTGGAGTGAGGGGAAAAGCTCTGGAAACACCATATATTTT.